The source of this T cell receptor beta chain is a study of human T cells and chemical hapten exposure. Deletions cut 5 bases from V and 4 bases from J, with 10 bases between. Germline CDR1 and CDR2: MNHEY and SMNVEV (reference sequence). This CDR3 is built from 13 residues. TCRdb analysed the RACE reads with MiXCR anew, one entry per CDR3 protein. The table includes about 120,000 distinct CDR3 sequences, about 11% detected once. Sample time point: patch test 3, about 24 weeks after DPC sensitization. The treatment: therapeutic diphenylcyclopropenone sensitization with weekly scalp DPC. This clonotype was observed at least ten times.

The starting material was whole blood, obtained in connection with sensitization to the hapten diphenylcyclopropenone (DPC). The J gene is TRBJ2-3, the V gene TRBV27, with D unclear. This TCR was sampled from a woman in her 50s with alopecia areata. Some clones in this sample may be carry-over from other donors' samples. CDR3 amino acids: CASSRGPPDTQYF. The CDR3 bases are TGTGCCAGCAGTAGAGGACCCCCAGATACGCAGTATTTT.